This T cell receptor beta chain was recorded in a study of blood T cell repertoires in COVID-19. Source study methods: Amplification with reference gene primers provided the estimates of nucleated cell counts. TCRdb's table, derived via immunoSEQ multiplex PCR, lists solely in-frame clones and lacks some. From that table come the V and J calls and clone size; the DNA was used to work out D and trimming. This table holds approximately 300,000 clones, 85% to 90% found once. Germline CDR1 reads LNHDA; CDR2 reads SQIVND (reference sequence). The V and J ends lost 6 bases and 0 bases, in that order; junction bases with no gene match: 8. The CDR3 has 16 residues.

The sequence was obtained from a woman aged 18-29 years who had recovered from COVID-19. Sequencing was performed on PBMCs or T cells enriched from blood (not recorded which). The chain uses TRBV19 and TRBJ1-5, with 7 positions matching TRBD1. The CDR3 spells CASRPTGTDSNQPQHF. The CDR3 nucleotides are TGTGCCAGTAGGCCGACCGGGACAGATAGCAATCAGCCCCAGCATTTT.